The sequence of this T cell receptor beta chain was determined in a study of cytomegalovirus exposure and HLA in healthy donors. Notes on the study in general: Upon later analysis, HLA-associated TCR beta chains proved more clonally expanded than other, equally common chains. Apart from CMV serostatus, no immune exposure information was available. The authors listed 164 TCR beta chains as cytomegalovirus-associated.

The study ran its PCR with 60 Vbeta and 13 Jbeta primers. In the original analysis: In a later analysis, about 9.9 million of approximately 81 million unique beta chains occurred in at least two donors. The table came from immunoSEQ multiplex PCR; TCRdb's copy has only in-frame clones and leaves some out. The V and J calls and clone size come from that table; D and trimming were worked out from the DNA. The sample has under 200,000 clones; more than 60% are singletons. To note about this clone: Its specificity is not known.

The germline V and J ends were trimmed by 8 bases and 0 bases, with 16 bases remaining between them. The CDR3 covers 14 residues. Germline CDR1 SQVTM, CDR2 ANQGSEA. The sequence derives from a woman between 45 and 60 years old in good health and CMV-seropositive. The chain combines TRBV29-1 with TRBJ1-1; tentative D call: TRBD1 (6 bases). The material sequenced was PBMCs. The CDR3 loop reads CSTSLGGLNTEAFF. In DNA, the CDR3 is TGCAGCACCAGCCTGGGGGGGCTGAACACTGAAGCTTTCTTT.